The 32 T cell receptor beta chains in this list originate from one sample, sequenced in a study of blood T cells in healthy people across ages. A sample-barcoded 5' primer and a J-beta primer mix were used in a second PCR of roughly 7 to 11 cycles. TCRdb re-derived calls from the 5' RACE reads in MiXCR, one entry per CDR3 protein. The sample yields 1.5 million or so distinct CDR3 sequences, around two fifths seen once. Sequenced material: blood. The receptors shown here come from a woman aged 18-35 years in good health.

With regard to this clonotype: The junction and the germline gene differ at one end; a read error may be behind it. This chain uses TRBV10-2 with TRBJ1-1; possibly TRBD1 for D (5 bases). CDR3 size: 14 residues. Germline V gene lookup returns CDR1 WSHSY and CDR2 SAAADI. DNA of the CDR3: TGCGCCGGCAGTGAGCAGGGATCGGGCACTGAAGCTTTCTTT. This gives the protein CAGSEQGSGTEAFF.

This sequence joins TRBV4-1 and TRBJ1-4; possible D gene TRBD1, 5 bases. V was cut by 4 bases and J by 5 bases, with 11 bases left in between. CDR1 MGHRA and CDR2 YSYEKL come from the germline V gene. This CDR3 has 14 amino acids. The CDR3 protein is CASSPLTENEKLFF. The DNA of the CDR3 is TGCGCCAGCAGCCCGTTGACAGAAAATGAAAAACTGTTTTTT.

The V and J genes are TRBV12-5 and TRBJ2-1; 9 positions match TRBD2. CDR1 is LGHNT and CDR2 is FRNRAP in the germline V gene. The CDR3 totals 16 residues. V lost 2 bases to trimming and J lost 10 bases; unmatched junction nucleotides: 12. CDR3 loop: CASGLTYSGSSYEQFF. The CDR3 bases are TGTGCTAGTGGTTTGACGTATAGCGGGAGCTCCTACGAGCAGTTCTTC.

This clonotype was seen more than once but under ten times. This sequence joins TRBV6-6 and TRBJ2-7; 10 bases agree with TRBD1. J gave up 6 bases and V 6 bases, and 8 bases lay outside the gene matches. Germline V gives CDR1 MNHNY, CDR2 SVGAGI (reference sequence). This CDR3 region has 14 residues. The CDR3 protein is CASRETDRGTEQYF. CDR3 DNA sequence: TGTGCCAGCAGGGAGACGGACAGGGGGACCGAGCAGTACTTC.

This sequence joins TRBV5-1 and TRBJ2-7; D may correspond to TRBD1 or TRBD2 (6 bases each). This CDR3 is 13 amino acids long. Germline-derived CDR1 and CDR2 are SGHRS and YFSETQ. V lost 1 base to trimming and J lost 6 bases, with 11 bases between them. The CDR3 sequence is CASSLTGRSEQYF. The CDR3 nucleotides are TGCGCCAGCAGCTTGACAGGGAGGAGCGAGCAGTACTTC.

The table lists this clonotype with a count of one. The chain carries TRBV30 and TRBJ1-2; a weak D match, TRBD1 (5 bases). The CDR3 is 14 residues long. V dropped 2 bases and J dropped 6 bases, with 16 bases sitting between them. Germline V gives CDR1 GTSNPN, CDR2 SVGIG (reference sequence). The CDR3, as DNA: TGTGCCTGGAGTCCAGGGAGGGGTATTAATGGCTACACCTTC. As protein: CAWSPGRGINGYTF.

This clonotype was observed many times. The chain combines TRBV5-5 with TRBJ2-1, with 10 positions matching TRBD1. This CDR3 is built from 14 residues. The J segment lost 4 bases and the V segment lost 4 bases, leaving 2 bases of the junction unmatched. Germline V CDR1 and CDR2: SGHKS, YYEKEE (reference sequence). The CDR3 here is CASSAGQGYNEQFF. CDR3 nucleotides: TGTGCCAGCAGCGCGGGACAGGGGTACAATGAGCAGTTCTTC.

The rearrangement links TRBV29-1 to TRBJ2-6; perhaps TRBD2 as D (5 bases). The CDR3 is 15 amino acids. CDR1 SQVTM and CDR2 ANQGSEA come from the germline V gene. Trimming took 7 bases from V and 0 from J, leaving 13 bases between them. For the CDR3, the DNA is TGCAGCGCCCGTGAGGGTAACTCTGGGGCCAACGTCCTGACTTTC. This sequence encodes CSAREGNSGANVLTF.

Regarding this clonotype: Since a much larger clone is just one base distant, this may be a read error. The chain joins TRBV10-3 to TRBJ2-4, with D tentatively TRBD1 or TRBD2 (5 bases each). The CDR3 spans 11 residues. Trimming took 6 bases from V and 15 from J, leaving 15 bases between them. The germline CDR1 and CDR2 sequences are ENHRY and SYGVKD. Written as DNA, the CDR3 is TGTGCCATCAGGGAGGACAACGAGCGGTACTTC. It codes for CAIREDNERYF.

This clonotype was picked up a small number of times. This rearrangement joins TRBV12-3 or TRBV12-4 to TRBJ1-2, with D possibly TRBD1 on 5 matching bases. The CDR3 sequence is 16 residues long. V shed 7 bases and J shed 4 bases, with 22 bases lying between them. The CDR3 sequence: CASTLGGAFGGYGYTF. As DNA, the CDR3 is TGTGCCAGCACCCTAGGCGGCGCCTTTGGGGGCTATGGCTACACCTTC.

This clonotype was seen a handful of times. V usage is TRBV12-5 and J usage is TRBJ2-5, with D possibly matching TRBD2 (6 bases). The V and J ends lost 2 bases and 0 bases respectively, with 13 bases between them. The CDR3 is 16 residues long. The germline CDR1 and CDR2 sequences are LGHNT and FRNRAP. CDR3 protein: CASGLRAGTDQETQYF. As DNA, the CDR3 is TGTGCTAGTGGTTTGCGCGCGGGGACCGACCAAGAGACCCAGTACTTC.

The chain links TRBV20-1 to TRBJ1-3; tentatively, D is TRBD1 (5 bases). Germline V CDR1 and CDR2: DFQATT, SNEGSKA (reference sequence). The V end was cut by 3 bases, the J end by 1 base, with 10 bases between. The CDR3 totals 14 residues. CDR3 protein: CSARGGRSGNTIYF. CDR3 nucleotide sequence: TGCAGTGCTAGGGGGGGGAGATCTGGAAACACCATATATTTT.

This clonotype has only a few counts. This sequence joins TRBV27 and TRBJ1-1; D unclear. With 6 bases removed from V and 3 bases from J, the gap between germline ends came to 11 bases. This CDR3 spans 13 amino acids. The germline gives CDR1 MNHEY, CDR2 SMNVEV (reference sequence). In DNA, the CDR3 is TGTGCCAGCAGCTCCCGTCAGCACACTGAAGCTTTCTTT. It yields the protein CASSSRQHTEAFF.

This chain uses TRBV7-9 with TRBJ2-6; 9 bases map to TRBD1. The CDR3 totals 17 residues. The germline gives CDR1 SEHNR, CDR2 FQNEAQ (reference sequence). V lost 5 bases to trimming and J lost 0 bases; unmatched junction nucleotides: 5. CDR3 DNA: TGTGCCAGCAGCGCTAGACAGGGGGTCTCTGGGGCCAACGTCCTGACTTTC. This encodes CASSARQGVSGANVLTF. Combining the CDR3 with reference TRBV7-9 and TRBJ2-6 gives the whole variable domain DTGVSQNPRHKITKRGQNVTFRCDPISEHNRLYWYRQTLGQGPEFLTYFQNEAQLEKSRLLSDRFSAERPKGSFSTLEIQRTEQGDSAMYLCASSARQGVSGANVLTFGAGSRLTVL.

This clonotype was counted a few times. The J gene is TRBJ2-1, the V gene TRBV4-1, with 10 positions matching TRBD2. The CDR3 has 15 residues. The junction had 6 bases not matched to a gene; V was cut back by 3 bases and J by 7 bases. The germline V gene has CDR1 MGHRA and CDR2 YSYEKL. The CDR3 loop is CASSQLAGVGNEQFF. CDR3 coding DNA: TGCGCCAGCAGCCAGCTAGCGGGGGTCGGAAATGAGCAGTTCTTC.

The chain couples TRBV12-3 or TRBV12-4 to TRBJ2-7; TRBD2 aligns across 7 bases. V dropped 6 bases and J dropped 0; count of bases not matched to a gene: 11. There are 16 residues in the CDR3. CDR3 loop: CASSERGEGRSYEQYF. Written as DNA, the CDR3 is TGTGCCAGCAGCGAACGGGGGGAGGGCCGCTCCTACGAGCAGTACTTC.

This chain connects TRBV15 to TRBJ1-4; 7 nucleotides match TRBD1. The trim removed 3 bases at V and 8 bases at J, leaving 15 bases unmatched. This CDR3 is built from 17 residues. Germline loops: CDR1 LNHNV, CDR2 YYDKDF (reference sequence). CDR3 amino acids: CATSSSAFRGFGEKLFF. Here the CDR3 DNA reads TGTGCCACCAGCAGCTCGGCTTTCAGGGGGTTCGGAGAAAAACTGTTTTTT.

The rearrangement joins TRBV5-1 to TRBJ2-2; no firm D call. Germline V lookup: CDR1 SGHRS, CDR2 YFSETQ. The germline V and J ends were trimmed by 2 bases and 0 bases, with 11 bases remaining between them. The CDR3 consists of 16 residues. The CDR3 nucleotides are TGCGCCAGCAGCTTAGAAAAAACGACGAACACCGGGGAGCTGTTTTTT. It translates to CASSLEKTTNTGELFF.

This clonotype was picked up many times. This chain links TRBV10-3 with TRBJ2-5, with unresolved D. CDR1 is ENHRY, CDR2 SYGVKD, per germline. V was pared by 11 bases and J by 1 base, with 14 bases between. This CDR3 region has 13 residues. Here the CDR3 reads CAPLSEFQETQYF. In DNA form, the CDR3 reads TGTGCCCCCCTTTCAGAATTCCAAGAGACCCAGTACTTC.

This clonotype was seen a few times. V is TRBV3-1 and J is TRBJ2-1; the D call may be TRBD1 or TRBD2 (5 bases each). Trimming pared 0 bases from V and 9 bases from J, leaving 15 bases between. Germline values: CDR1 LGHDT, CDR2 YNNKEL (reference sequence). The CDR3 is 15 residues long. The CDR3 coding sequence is TGTGCCAGCAGCCAAGATGGGGGAGCTTCTGGTGAGCAGTTCTTC. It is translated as CASSQDGGASGEQFF.

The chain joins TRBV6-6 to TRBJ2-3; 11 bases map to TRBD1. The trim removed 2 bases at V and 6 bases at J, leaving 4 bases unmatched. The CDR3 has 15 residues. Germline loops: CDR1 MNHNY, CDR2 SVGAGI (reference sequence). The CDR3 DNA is TGTGCCAGCAGTTACGTGGGGGACAGGGGGGATACGCAGTATTTT. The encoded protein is CASSYVGDRGDTQYF.

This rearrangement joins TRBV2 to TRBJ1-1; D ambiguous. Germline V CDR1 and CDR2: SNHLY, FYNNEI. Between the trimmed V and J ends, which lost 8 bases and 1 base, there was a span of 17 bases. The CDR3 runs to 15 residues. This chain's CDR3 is CASVNPRPKNTEAFF. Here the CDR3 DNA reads TGTGCCAGCGTCAACCCGAGGCCCAAGAACACTGAAGCTTTCTTT.

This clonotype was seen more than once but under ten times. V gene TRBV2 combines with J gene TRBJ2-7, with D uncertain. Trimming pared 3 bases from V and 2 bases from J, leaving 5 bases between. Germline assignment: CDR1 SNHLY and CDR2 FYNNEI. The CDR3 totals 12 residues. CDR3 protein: CASSDYAYEQYF. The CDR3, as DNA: TGTGCCAGCAGTGATTACGCCTACGAGCAGTACTTC. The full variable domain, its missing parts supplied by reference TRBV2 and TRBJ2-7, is EPEVTQTPSHQVTQMGQEVILRCVPISNHLYFYWYRQILGQKVEFLVSFYNNEISEKSEIFDDQFSVERPDGSNFTLKIRSTKLEDSAMYFCASSDYAYEQYFGPGTRLTVT.

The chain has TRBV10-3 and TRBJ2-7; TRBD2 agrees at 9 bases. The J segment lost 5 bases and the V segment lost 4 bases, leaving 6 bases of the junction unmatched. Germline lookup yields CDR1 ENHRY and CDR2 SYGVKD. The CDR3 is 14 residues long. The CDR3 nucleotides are TGTGCCATCAGTGGGGGGACTAGCCCCCACGAGCAGTACTTC. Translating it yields CAISGGTSPHEQYF.

In DNA, the CDR3 is TGTGCCAGCAGAGAGGAGACAGCGATGGGCTACAATGAGCAGTACTTC. Its protein product is CASREETAMGYNEQYF. This chain joins TRBV6-5 and TRBJ2-5; a possible D gene is TRBD1 (5 bases). Trimming left V 6 bases short and J 11 bases short, with 28 bases between. The CDR3 is made up of 16 amino acids. The germline gives CDR1 MNHEY, CDR2 SVGAGI.

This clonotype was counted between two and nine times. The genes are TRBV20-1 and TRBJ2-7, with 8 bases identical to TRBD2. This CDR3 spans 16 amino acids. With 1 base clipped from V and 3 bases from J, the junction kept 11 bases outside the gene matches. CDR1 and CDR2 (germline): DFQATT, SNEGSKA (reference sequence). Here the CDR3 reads CSARAWLAGDYYEQYF. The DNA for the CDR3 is TGCAGTGCTAGAGCGTGGCTAGCGGGTGACTACTACGAGCAGTACTTC.

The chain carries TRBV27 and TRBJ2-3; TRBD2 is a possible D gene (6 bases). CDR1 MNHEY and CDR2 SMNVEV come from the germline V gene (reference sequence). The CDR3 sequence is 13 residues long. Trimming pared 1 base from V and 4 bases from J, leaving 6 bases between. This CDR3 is CASSLWDSDTQYF. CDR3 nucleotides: TGTGCCAGCAGTTTATGGGACTCAGATACGCAGTATTTT.

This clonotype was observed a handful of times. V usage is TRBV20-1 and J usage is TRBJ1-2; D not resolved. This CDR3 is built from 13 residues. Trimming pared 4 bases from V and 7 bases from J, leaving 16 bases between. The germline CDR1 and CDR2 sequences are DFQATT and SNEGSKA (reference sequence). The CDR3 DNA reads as TGCAGTGCTAAGAACAGTCAAGACTTTGGCTACACCTTC. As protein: CSAKNSQDFGYTF.

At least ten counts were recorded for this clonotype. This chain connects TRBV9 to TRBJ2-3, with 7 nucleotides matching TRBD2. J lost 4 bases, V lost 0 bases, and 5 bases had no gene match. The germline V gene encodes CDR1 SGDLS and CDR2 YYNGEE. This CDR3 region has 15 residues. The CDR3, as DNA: TGTGCCAGCAGCGTAGTCTCGACTAGCCCAGATACGCAGTATTTT. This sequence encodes CASSVVSTSPDTQYF.

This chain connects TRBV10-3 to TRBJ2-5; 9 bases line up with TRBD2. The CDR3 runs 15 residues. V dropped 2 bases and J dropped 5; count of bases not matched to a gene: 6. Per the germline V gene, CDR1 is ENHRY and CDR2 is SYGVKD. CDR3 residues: CAISEALAGRETQYF. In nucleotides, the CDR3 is TGTGCCATCAGTGAGGCCCTAGCGGGGAGGGAGACCCAGTACTTC.

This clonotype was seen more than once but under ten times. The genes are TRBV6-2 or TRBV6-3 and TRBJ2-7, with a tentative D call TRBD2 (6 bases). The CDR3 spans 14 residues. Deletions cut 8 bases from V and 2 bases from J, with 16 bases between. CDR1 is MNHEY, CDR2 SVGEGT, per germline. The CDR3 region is CASVLSGGTYEQYF. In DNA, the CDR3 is TGTGCCAGCGTCCTTAGCGGAGGAACCTACGAGCAGTACTTC.

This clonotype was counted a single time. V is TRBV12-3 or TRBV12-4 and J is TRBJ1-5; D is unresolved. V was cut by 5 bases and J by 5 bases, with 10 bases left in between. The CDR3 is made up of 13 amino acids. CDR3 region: CASSRQDDQPQHF. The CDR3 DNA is TGTGCCAGCAGTCGCCAGGATGATCAGCCCCAGCATTTT.